These 8 T cell receptor beta chains came from one sample sequenced in a study of identical twins. From the 5' RACE reads, TCRdb called clonotypes with MiXCR, one entry per CDR3 protein. The sample contains approximately 300,000 distinct CDR3 sequences, roughly 9.7% of which appear only once. The sample also formed part of further work on yellow fever vaccine responses in identical twins.

The sequenced sample was CD8+ T cells sorted from blood. The receptors originated from a woman aged 18-35 years in good health.

The sample holds a few counts of this clonotype. The chain employs TRBV3-1 and TRBJ2-1; unclear D gene. The CDR3 sequence is 13 residues long. CDR1 and CDR2 (germline): LGHDT, YNNKEL (reference sequence). V was trimmed by 0 bases and J by 5 bases, leaving 5 bases between them. CDR3 amino acids: CASSQDADNEQFF. The CDR3 DNA is TGTGCCAGCAGCCAAGATGCGGACAATGAGCAGTTCTTC.

There are a few counts of this clonotype. The chain joins TRBV19 to TRBJ2-3; D not certain. The CDR3 is made up of 17 amino acids. V lost 0 bases and J 4 bases, leaving 17 bases between the germline ends. Germline V CDR1 and CDR2: LNHDA, SQIVND (reference sequence). In DNA form, the CDR3 reads TGTGCCAGTAGTATAGATCAATCGACCCTCCGCCCAGATACGCAGTATTTT. It yields the protein CASSIDQSTLRPDTQYF.

V usage is TRBV11-2 and J usage is TRBJ1-6; maybe TRBD1 (5 bases). CDR3 length: 16 amino acids. Germline V gives CDR1 SGHAT, CDR2 FQNNGV. With 0 bases removed from V and 7 bases from J, the gap between germline ends came to 13 bases. The DNA for the CDR3 is TGTGCCAGCAGCTTAGACCCGGGACTTCGAAATTCACCCCTCCACTTT. Encoded protein: CASSLDPGLRNSPLHF.

This chain joins TRBV4-2 and TRBJ2-3; 12 positions match TRBD2. CDR3 size: 19 residues. Germline CDR1 LGHNA, CDR2 YNFKEQ. V was pared by 0 bases and J by 2 bases, with 9 bases of the junction left unmatched. The CDR3 sequence is CASSQDAQLAGGHTDTQYF. The CDR3 DNA follows: TGTGCCAGCAGCCAAGATGCCCAACTAGCGGGGGGACACACAGATACGCAGTATTTT.

The J gene is TRBJ2-7, the V gene TRBV11-3; 8 bases agree with TRBD1. V lost 5 bases and J lost 3; bases outside the gene matches: 6. Germline CDR1 reads SGHNT; CDR2 reads YENEEA. This CDR3 comprises 14 residues. The CDR3 here is CASSDKQGDYEQYF. The CDR3 DNA follows: TGTGCCAGCAGCGATAAACAGGGGGACTACGAGCAGTACTTC.

Many counts were recorded for this clonotype. The V call is TRBV12-5, the J call TRBJ1-1, with TRBD1 identical over 8 bases. The CDR3 consists of 14 residues. In germline, CDR1 is LGHNT, CDR2 FRNRAP. V was pared by 6 bases and J by 3 bases, with 6 bases of the junction left unmatched. CDR3 sequence: CASGLTGAYTEAFF. CDR3 DNA sequence: TGTGCTAGTGGCCTGACAGGGGCATACACTGAAGCTTTCTTT.

Ten or more counts support this clonotype. CDR3 protein: CSVDRDNEQFF. The CDR3 coding sequence is TGCAGCGTTGACAGAGACAATGAGCAGTTCTTC. The chain couples TRBV29-1 to TRBJ2-1; D remains ambiguous. The CDR3 length is 11 residues. Germline V gene data show CDR1 as SQVTM and CDR2 as ANQGSEA. The germline V and J ends were trimmed by 3 bases and 5 bases, with 5 bases remaining between them.

Ten or more counts support this clonotype. This chain links TRBV12-3 or TRBV12-4 with TRBJ2-1; D perhaps matches TRBD2 (5 bases). V gave up 5 bases and J gave up 8 bases, with 19 bases separating them. The CDR3 loop spans 15 amino acids. The CDR3 coding sequence is TGTGCCAGCAGTCTCGACGGGGTGGGTTGGGATGAGCAGTTCTTC. Its translation: CASSLDGVGWDEQFF.